The text below deals with one TCR beta chain. The run of the v3.0 immunoSEQ assay was at survey level. The repertoire was sequenced with immunoSEQ multiplex PCR; TCRdb's copy has only in-frame clones and lacks some. Of about 37,000 clones listed, 75% to 90% are singletons. This sample is part of a study of long-term antiretroviral therapy in people with HIV. V trimming: 6 bases; J trimming: 6 bases; junction bases outside the gene matches: 8. Germline CDR1 is MNHNY and CDR2 is SVGAGI (reference sequence). The CDR3 length is 15 residues. The chain carries TRBV6-6 and TRBJ2-7, with TRBD2 matching over 13 bases. The clonotype was recovered from a man between 18 and 35 years old with HIV. The sequencing used unsorted PBMCs, collected 1 year after starting antiretroviral therapy. CDR3 in amino acids: CASSSGTSGVSEQYF. The CDR3 DNA reads TGTGCCAGCAGCAGTGGGACTAGCGGGGTCAGCGAGCAGTACTTC.